This T cell receptor beta chain appears in the sequencing data of a study of chemoradiotherapy in HPV16-positive cancers. TCRdb keeps only in-frame clones here, not all; method: immunoSEQ multiplex PCR. Among about 12,000 clones, around 87% were seen once, and the ten largest hold about 2.5%. This CDR3 is built from 13 residues. Germline V gene sequence: CDR1 SEHNR, CDR2 FQNEAQ (reference sequence). The V and J ends lost 5 bases and 2 bases respectively, with 9 bases between them. Notes on the study in general: Candidate HPV-specific clones and E7-related TCR motifs grew in tumor during treatment. Only a couple of HPV16-positive patients supplied the functional HPV-specificity definition.

A word on this clone: Antigen: not known.

This sequence joins TRBV7-9 and TRBJ1-2; no clear D gene. The source of this sequence is a human donor with HPV-associated anogenital cancer. The sample here was blood, taken from a patient who underwent chemoradiotherapy. For the CDR3, the DNA is TGTGCCAGCAGCCCTGACACCAACTATGGCTACACCTTC. This translates into CASSPDTNYGYTF. Together with reference TRBV7-9 and TRBJ1-2, the CDR3 gives the full variable domain: DTGVSQNPRHKITKRGQNVTFRCDPISEHNRLYWYRQTLGQGPEFLTYFQNEAQLEKSRLLSDRFSAERPKGSFSTLEIQRTEQGDSAMYLCASSPDTNYGYTFGSGTRLTVV.